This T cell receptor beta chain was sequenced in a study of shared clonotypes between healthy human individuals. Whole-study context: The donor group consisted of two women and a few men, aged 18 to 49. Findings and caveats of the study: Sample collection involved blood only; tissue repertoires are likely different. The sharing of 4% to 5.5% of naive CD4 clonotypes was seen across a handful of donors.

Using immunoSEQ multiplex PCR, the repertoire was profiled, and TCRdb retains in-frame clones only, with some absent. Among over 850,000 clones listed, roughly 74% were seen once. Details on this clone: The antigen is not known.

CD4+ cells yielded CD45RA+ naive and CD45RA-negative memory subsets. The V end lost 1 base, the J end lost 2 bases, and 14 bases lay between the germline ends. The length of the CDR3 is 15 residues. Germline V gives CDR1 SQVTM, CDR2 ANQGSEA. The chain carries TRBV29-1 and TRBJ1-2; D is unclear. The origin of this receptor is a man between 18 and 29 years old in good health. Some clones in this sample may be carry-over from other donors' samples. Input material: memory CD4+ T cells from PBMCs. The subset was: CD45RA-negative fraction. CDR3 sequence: CSVEVLVPLNYGYTF. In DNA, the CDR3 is TGCAGCGTTGAAGTATTAGTACCCCTAAACTATGGCTACACCTTC.